This entry lists 27 T cell receptor beta chains sequenced from one sample in a study of response to subunit inactivated influenza vaccine. TCRdb reprocessed the RT-PCR reads via MiXCR and lists one record per CDR3 protein. There are under 950,000 distinct CDR3 sequences in the sample; around 20% occur only once, and about a tenth lies in the top ten. Sequencing was performed on PBMCs from blood, taken around 5 days after vaccination. Receptors originate from a man in his fifties who received an inactivated influenza vaccine.

This clonotype was recorded once. CDR3 amino acids: CASSLILREPSLNYGYTF. CDR3 DNA: TGTGCCAGCAGTTTAATTCTCCGGGAACCTTCCCTAAACTATGGCTACACCTTC. The chain joins TRBV12-3 or TRBV12-4 to TRBJ1-2; D not resolved. This CDR3 region has 18 residues. V lost 2 bases, J lost 2 bases, and 21 bases lay in between.

This clonotype was detected a few times. The J gene is TRBJ2-2, the V gene TRBV7-3; TRBD2 is a possible D gene (5 bases). This CDR3 spans 19 amino acids. Deletions cut 5 bases from V and 5 bases from J, with 27 bases between. Germline lookup yields CDR1 SGHTA and CDR2 FQGTGA. CDR3 nucleotides: TGTGCCAGCAGCCGAAGAGGTGGTAGCGAACCCCATCGGACCGGGGAGCTGTTTTTT. Translating gives CASSRRGGSEPHRTGELFF.

V is TRBV20-1 and J is TRBJ2-3; possibly TRBD2 for D (6 bases). V lost 5 bases and J lost 2, with 11 bases in between. Germline V gene data show CDR1 as DFQATT and CDR2 as SNEGSKA (reference sequence). The CDR3 runs to 13 residues. The CDR3 sequence: CSALLGLTDTQYF. As DNA, the CDR3 is TGCAGTGCTCTATTGGGACTCACAGATACGCAGTATTTT.

The V and J genes are TRBV6-4 and TRBJ2-2, with TRBD2 identical over 8 bases. J was trimmed by 3 bases and V by 4 bases; bases with no gene match: 10. Germline values: CDR1 MRHNA, CDR2 SNTAGT. CDR3 length: 17 residues. CDR3 protein: CASSVLAGIGDTGELFF. As DNA, the CDR3 is TGTGCCAGCAGTGTTCTAGCGGGCATTGGGGACACCGGGGAGCTGTTTTTT.

V and J are TRBV27 and TRBJ2-7; 10 bases agree with TRBD1. Germline assignment: CDR1 MNHEY and CDR2 SMNVEV (reference sequence). The V gene end was trimmed by 5 bases and the J gene end by 4 bases; junction bases not matched to a gene: 11. The CDR3 has 16 amino acids. Here the CDR3 DNA reads TGTGCCAGCAGTCCGCGGCTAGGACAGGGGGGATACGAGCAGTACTTC. Translating gives CASSPRLGQGGYEQYF.

This chain connects TRBV3-1 to TRBJ2-7, with a tentative D call TRBD2 (6 bases). The CDR3 has 15 residues. V was clipped by 4 bases and J by 4 bases, with 17 bases between them. Per germline, CDR1 LGHDT and CDR2 YNNKEL (reference sequence). CDR3 DNA sequence: TGTGCCAGCAGCCCGCGGGACCCCACCAGTTACGAGCAGTACTTC. It encodes CASSPRDPTSYEQYF.

This rearrangement joins TRBV20-1 to TRBJ2-3, with TRBD2 matching over 8 bases. Germline assignment: CDR1 DFQATT and CDR2 SNEGSKA (reference sequence). This CDR3 spans 15 amino acids. V shed 4 bases, J shed 2 bases, and the junction held 8 bases outside the gene matches. CDR3 in amino acids: CSANSASGLTDTQYF. CDR3 bases: TGCAGTGCTAACTCCGCTAGCGGGCTCACAGATACGCAGTATTTT.

The chain uses TRBV18 and TRBJ1-1; 10 positions agree with TRBD1. CDR1 and CDR2 (germline): KGHSH, LQKENI. CDR3 size: 14 residues. The V gene end was trimmed by 6 bases and the J gene end by 3 bases; junction bases not matched to a gene: 4. The CDR3, as DNA: TGTGCCAGCTCGCATGGACAGGGGGACACTGAAGCTTTCTTT. This codes for CASSHGQGDTEAFF.

The gene calls are TRBV5-8 and TRBJ2-5; 13 nucleotides line up with TRBD2. This CDR3 is 17 amino acids long. CDR1 and CDR2 from the germline V gene are SGHTS and YDEGEE. The ends lost 2 bases at V and 5 bases at J; junction bases unmatched: 9. The CDR3 DNA follows: TGTGCCAGCAGCTTTTTAGGGACTAGCGGGACACGGGAGACCCAGTACTTC. The encoded protein is CASSFLGTSGTRETQYF. Based on the CDR3 plus reference TRBV5-8 and TRBJ2-5, the full variable domain is EAGVTQSPTHLIKTRGQQATLRCSPISGHTSVYWYQQALGLGLQFLLWYDEGEERNRGNFPPRFSGRQFPNYSSELNVNALELEDSALYLCASSFLGTSGTRETQYFGPGTRLLVL.

The count of this clonotype is one. V and J are TRBV7-8 and TRBJ2-1; D perhaps matches TRBD2 (6 bases). The germline V gene has CDR1 SGHVS and CDR2 FQNEAQ. This CDR3 is 18 amino acids long. V was cut by 2 bases and J by 4 bases, with 21 bases left in between. The CDR3 spells CASSLPPRRDGWYNEQFF. The CDR3 coding sequence is TGTGCCAGCAGCTTACCTCCTAGGAGGGATGGATGGTACAATGAGCAGTTCTTC.

The chain carries TRBV28 and TRBJ2-3; TRBD1 might be the D (5 bases). Germline values: CDR1 MDHEN, CDR2 SYDVKM. The CDR3 consists of 17 residues. Trimming removed 7 bases from V and 0 bases from J, with 20 bases in between. The chain's CDR3 is CASTHERQSFSTDTQYF. DNA of the CDR3: TGTGCCAGCACCCACGAAAGACAGTCGTTTAGCACAGATACGCAGTATTTT.

The genes are TRBV20-1 and TRBJ1-6; no definite D call. V was cut by 5 bases and J by 5 bases, with 10 bases left in between. This CDR3 spans 13 amino acids. The germline CDR1 and CDR2 sequences are DFQATT and SNEGSKA (reference sequence). DNA for the CDR3: TGCAGTGCTCGCGGACGGAATAATTCACCCCTCCACTTT. This translates into CSARGRNNSPLHF.

The V call is TRBV12-3 or TRBV12-4, the J call TRBJ1-1, with D possibly matching TRBD1 (6 bases). Between the trimmed V and J ends, which lost 6 bases and 6 bases, there was a span of 17 bases. The CDR3 extends over 14 amino acids. The CDR3 spells CASSRQGGGAEAFF. The CDR3 bases are TGTGCCAGCAGCCGCCAAGGGGGGGGTGCTGAAGCTTTCTTT.

The chain recombines TRBV25-1 with TRBJ1-1; D remains unclear. Trimming removed 3 bases at V and 3 bases at J, with 11 bases between. Germline V gives CDR1 MGHDK, CDR2 SYGVNS. The length of the CDR3 is 14 residues. The CDR3: CASSEGQVYTEAFF. For the CDR3, the DNA is TGTGCCAGCAGTGAGGGCCAGGTTTACACTGAAGCTTTCTTT.

This clonotype was recorded a few times. The J gene is TRBJ2-2, the V gene TRBV4-3, with 8 nucleotides matching TRBD1. Looked up from germline, CDR1 is LGHNA and CDR2 is YSLEER. The CDR3 runs to 17 residues. V was clipped by 0 bases and J by 4 bases; unmatched bases: 7. The CDR3 loop is CASSQDRTGFGTGELFF. CDR3 nucleotide sequence: TGCGCCAGCAGCCAAGATCGGACAGGGTTTGGCACCGGGGAGCTGTTTTTT.

The CDR3, as DNA: TGTGCCATCAGTGTGGACAGAATGAACACTGAAGCTTTCTTT. Translation: CAISVDRMNTEAFF. The chain couples TRBV10-3 to TRBJ1-1; TRBD1 might be the D (6 bases). V was clipped by 4 bases and J by 0 bases, with 9 bases between them. This CDR3 is 14 amino acids long. Germline loops: CDR1 ENHRY, CDR2 SYGVKD.

The genes are TRBV6-1 and TRBJ2-1; D is undetermined. The CDR3 has 15 amino acids. With 2 bases removed from V and 7 bases from J, the gap between germline ends came to 15 bases. Germline assignment: CDR1 MNHNS and CDR2 SASEGT. The CDR3 DNA is TGTGCCAGCAGTGAAACTGAGAGCAAAAGGAATGAGCAGTTCTTC. Translated, it gives CASSETESKRNEQFF.

The J gene is TRBJ2-6, the V gene TRBV28; D uncertain. The CDR3 sequence is 16 residues long. CDR1 and CDR2 (germline): MDHEN, SYDVKM. Trimming took off 4 bases at V and 1 base at J, with 11 bases between the two ends. The CDR3 coding sequence is TGTGCCAGCAGTTCCGTCAAGGGATCTGGGGCCAACGTCCTGACTTTC. This translates into CASSSVKGSGANVLTF.

V usage is TRBV9 and J usage is TRBJ2-3; D not certain. This CDR3 is 15 amino acids long. The germline V and J ends were trimmed by 4 bases and 4 bases, with 16 bases remaining between them. CDR1 and CDR2 from the germline V gene are SGDLS and YYNGEE. The CDR3 protein is CASSSRGAPPDTQYF. The CDR3 region has the DNA TGTGCCAGCAGCTCTCGAGGCGCCCCTCCAGATACGCAGTATTTT.

This clonotype has a count of ten or more. V is TRBV7-9 and J is TRBJ2-1, with a possible D match to TRBD1 (5 bases). Trimming removed 4 bases from V and 7 bases from J, with 20 bases in between. Per germline, CDR1 SEHNR and CDR2 FQNEAQ (reference sequence). This CDR3 is 16 amino acids long. The CDR3 sequence is CASSSLDSTLGNEQFF. The DNA for the CDR3 is TGTGCCAGCAGCTCCCTCGACAGCACCCTTGGGAATGAGCAGTTCTTC.

The genes are TRBV14 and TRBJ2-3, with D perhaps being TRBD1 or TRBD2 (5 bases each). Trimming removed 7 bases at V and 2 bases at J, with 10 bases between. The CDR3 runs 13 residues. In germline, CDR1 is SGHDN, CDR2 FVKESK. This chain's CDR3 is CASKRGYTDTQYF. In DNA form, the CDR3 reads TGTGCCAGCAAGAGGGGCTACACAGATACGCAGTATTTT. Complete variable domain (other parts from reference TRBV14 and TRBJ2-3): EAGVTQFPSHSVIEKGQTVTLRCDPISGHDNLYWYRRVMGKEIKFLLHFVKESKQDESGMPNNRFLAERTGGTYSTLKVQPAELEDSGVYFCASKRGYTDTQYFGPGTRLTVL.

The chain employs TRBV5-1 and TRBJ2-1, with 9 bases that match TRBD2. Germline CDR1 and CDR2: SGHRS and YFSETQ. Trimming cost V 4 bases and J 4 bases; bases outside gene matches: 12. This CDR3 has 17 residues. CDR3 bases: TGCGCCAGCAGCCGGGGGGTAGCGGGAGACGGGTACAATGAGCAGTTCTTC. Amino acids: CASSRGVAGDGYNEQFF.

In its sample, this clonotype was seen a few times. The rearrangement joins TRBV11-1 to TRBJ2-1, with 9 bases that match TRBD2. V lost 0 bases and J lost 6; bases outside the gene matches: 12. The CDR3 contains 18 residues. Germline assignment: CDR1 SGHAT and CDR2 FQDESV (reference sequence). CDR3 sequence (DNA): TGTGCCAGCAGCTTAGCGGGTAGCGGGAGACGCGGAGTCAATGAGCAGTTCTTC. The encoded protein is CASSLAGSGRRGVNEQFF.

The chain joins TRBV28 to TRBJ1-5; maybe TRBD1 (5 bases). V dropped 11 bases and J dropped 2 bases, with 19 bases sitting between them. CDR1 is MDHEN, CDR2 SYDVKM, per germline. CDR3 length equals 15 residues. The CDR3 loop reads CASQEAGIGNQPQHF. The CDR3 nucleotides are TGTGCCTCTCAAGAGGCAGGGATTGGCAATCAGCCCCAGCATTTT. Supplemented by reference TRBV28 and TRBJ1-5, the full variable domain reads DVKVTQSSRYLVKRTGEKVFLECVQDMDHENMFWYRQDPGLGLRLIYFSYDVKMKEKGDIPEGYSVSREKKERFSLILESASTNQTSMYLCASQEAGIGNQPQHFGDGTRLSIL.

The chain links TRBV7-2 to TRBJ1-1, with 7 positions matching TRBD1. Trimming took 5 bases from V and 4 from J; bases not matched to a gene: 4. The CDR3 extends over 13 amino acids. The germline V gene has CDR1 SGHTA and CDR2 FQGNSA. The CDR3: CASSMDRITEAFF. The CDR3 DNA is TGTGCCAGCAGCATGGACAGGATCACTGAAGCTTTCTTT.

The chain couples TRBV28 to TRBJ2-3; TRBD1 matches at 7 bases. V was clipped by 1 base and J by 3 bases; unmatched bases: 4. Germline lookup yields CDR1 MDHEN and CDR2 SYDVKM. The CDR3 has 15 amino acids. The CDR3 region has the DNA TGTGCCAGCAGTTTATCCCGACAGGGTACAGATACGCAGTATTTT. Amino acids: CASSLSRQGTDTQYF.

This clonotype was picked up many times. This chain links TRBV11-2 with TRBJ2-7; tentatively, D is TRBD1 (5 bases). Per germline, CDR1 SGHAT and CDR2 FQNNGV. Deletions cut 3 bases from V and 0 bases from J, with 9 bases between. CDR3 length: 14 residues. CDR3 sequence: CASSLTAFSYEQYF. CDR3 bases: TGTGCCAGCAGCTTGACAGCATTCTCCTACGAGCAGTACTTC.